This T cell receptor (beta chain) was found in a study of blood T cell repertoires in COVID-19. Looking at the study overall: COVID-19 samples, acute and convalescent, were from the United States, Italy and Spain.

The CDR3 is made up of 15 amino acids. V gave up 4 bases and J gave up 0 bases, with 11 bases separating them. As originally analysed: Reference gene primer amplification gave nucleated cell count estimates. TCRdb keeps only in-frame clones here, not all; method: immunoSEQ multiplex PCR. V, J and clone size derive from that table, while D and trimming were established from the DNA sequence. The sample has about 250,000 clones; 80% to 85% are singletons. This TCR was recovered from a middle-aged man with active or convalescent COVID-19. The sequenced sample consisted of peripheral blood. V is TRBV5-3 and J is TRBJ2-1; D is unclear. Being an ORF, TRBV5-3 has a function that is uncertain. This chain's CDR3 is CARSPDTSSYNEQFF. As DNA, the CDR3 is TGTGCCAGAAGCCCAGACACGAGCTCCTACAATGAGCAGTTCTTC.